This T cell receptor beta chain was recorded in a study of beta chain features in type 1 diabetes (dated by TCRdb to the late 2010s). Some background on the complete study: Mean age, gender distribution, total cell number and subset yield were not different between patients and healthy donors. A total of 107,917,701 sorted cells were examined across all samples, and a strong correlation was observed between cell number per subset and RNA yield. The study compared the TCRB repertoires of sorted circulating CD4+ T cell subsets in recently diagnosed type 1 diabetes patients with those in matched healthy donors. Whereas all 28 donors provided naive and central memory subsets, regulatory and stem cell-like memory subsets were isolated from just 8 patients and roughly 8 healthy donors.

All of the isolated RNA was reverse transcribed with the High Capacity cDNA Reverse Transcription Kit, so expressed TCRB transcripts were sequenced. Deep immunoSEQ sequencing was performed on naive, central memory and regulatory T cell samples, with an average of around 3.4 million total reads per sample. Sorted cells were lysed in RLT buffer, and RNA was extracted using DNase-treated RNeasy Micro or Mini kits according to cell number. Each cell subset was processed on its own to prevent cross-contamination, while patient and healthy donor samples were processed together. TCRB sequences were amplified from cDNA with the immunoSEQ multiplex PCR, producing 87-bp fragments spanning the CDR3 region. Sequencing of the amplicons was done on the Illumina HiSeq platform. On the authors' methods: PCR bias was computationally corrected using synthetic template baselines, reads within Hamming distance 2 were collapsed, and singletons that could not be merged were discarded. By aligning reads against IMGT, V, D and J genes, CDR3 length, and insertions or deletions at six rearrangement sites were assigned. Clonotype counts were normalized to sorted cell number within each subset before computing true diversity and Gini coefficients with the tcR R package. Repertoire sharing was quantified using the overlap coefficient calculated on TCRB nucleotide sequences. Out-of-frame TCRB sequences from naive cells were analyzed as a proxy for the pre-selection repertoire. Here the immuneACCESS table is served through TCRdb, limited to in-frame sequences with V and J called. Missing clones are a known gap in these copies; in checked studies unresolved V genes cover under half, and the rest lacks a known reason. Clonal size and the V and J genes are those of that table, whereas D and trimming came from the DNA. The sample table shows 500,000 to 850,000 clones, and more than 12% are seen once. The leading ten clones occupy roughly 0.04% of the sample.

Concerning this clone: What this receptor recognizes is not known. The input lacks base qualities; no much larger clone sits a single base away.

A single peripheral blood draw of about 116 mL on average was collected from each donor into heparinised tubes. A BD FACSAria II was used to sort naive, central memory, regulatory and stem cell-like memory CD4+ T cells with a panel that included CD45RO, CCR7, CD25, CD127, CD95 and CD27. Purity was above 98% for every sorted population. PBMCs were isolated immediately by Lymphoprep density gradient centrifugation and stained directly without culture. So that batch effects would be minimized, each experiment stained and sorted samples in pairs, pairing one healthy donor with one patient. Overall study results and their limits: Because cDNA was sequenced instead of genomic DNA, highly expressing activated cells could be over-represented, though the groups showed no difference in activation or CD3 levels. Only small numbers of individuals were included in the HLA sub-analyses, which left unresolved whether HLA type had any influence on TCRB rearrangement. Naive, central memory and regulatory TCRB repertoires appeared to be more similar among patients than among healthy donors. At VDJ recombination sites, type 1 diabetes patients had fewer insertions and more deleted nucleotides, which implies abnormalities in thymic rearrangement. In all four CD4+ subsets, TCRB CDR3 length was moderately but significantly shorter in type 1 diabetes patients. PCR might favor shorter templates, but patient and control samples were amplified and corrected together, so any skew would affect both groups equally.

Sequencing was performed on naive CD4+ T cells from blood. This specimen's cell subset or site label, interpreted: true naive CD4+ T cells. The receptor's source is a young man with type 1 diabetes.

The nucleotide sequence reads TGTGCCAGCAGTGAAGGCAGGGCGGGATGGCAGCCCCAGCATTTT. It codes for CASSEGRAGWQPQHF. Recombination linked TRBV2 to TRBJ1-5; tentative D gene TRBD1, with 5 bases matching. V is pared back by 1 base and J by 7 bases, with 14 bases lying between the germline termini. Counted from cysteine to phenylalanine, this CDR3 has 15 amino acids. Only CDR3 DNA remains: 45 bases, in frame from the first base. Taken from the germline V gene, the CDR1 and CDR2 loops are SNHLY and FYNNEI.